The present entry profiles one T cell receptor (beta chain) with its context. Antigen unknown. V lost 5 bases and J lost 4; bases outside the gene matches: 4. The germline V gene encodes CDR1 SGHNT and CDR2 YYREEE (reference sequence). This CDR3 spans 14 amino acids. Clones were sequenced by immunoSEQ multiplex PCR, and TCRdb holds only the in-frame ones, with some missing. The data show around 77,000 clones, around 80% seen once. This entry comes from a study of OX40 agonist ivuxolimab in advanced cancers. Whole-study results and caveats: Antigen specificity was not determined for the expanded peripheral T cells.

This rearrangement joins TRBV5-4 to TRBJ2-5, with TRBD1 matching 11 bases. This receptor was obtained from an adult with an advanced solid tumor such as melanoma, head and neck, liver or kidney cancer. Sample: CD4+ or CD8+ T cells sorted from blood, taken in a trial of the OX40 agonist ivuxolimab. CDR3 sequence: CASRDGTGGETQYF. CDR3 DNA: TGTGCCAGCAGAGATGGGACAGGGGGAGAGACCCAGTACTTC.